The 30 T cell receptor beta chains below were found in one sample sequenced in a study of blood T cells in healthy people across ages (dated by TCRdb to the mid-2010s). The method behind the library was 5' RACE. The listed sequencing device is Illumina HiSeq 2500. A second PCR of about 7 to 12 cycles was performed with a sample-barcoded 5' primer and a J-beta primer mix. Clones were called with MiXCR by TCRdb after fastp trimmed the public reads at Q25, and only in-frame beta chains were retained. Each entry is one CDR3 protein sequence, shown with its most common DNA and genes. The sample table holds about a million distinct CDR3 sequences, of which 45% to 60% were seen once. The biggest ten clones account for 20% to 25% of the sample. Sequenced material: blood. The source is a woman between 55 and 75 years old in good health.

J is TRBJ2-4 and V is TRBV20-1; D is unclear. Trimming cost V 3 bases and J 0 bases, with 18 bases left between them. CDR1 is DFQATT and CDR2 is SNEGSKA in the germline V gene (reference sequence). The CDR3 length is 17 residues. In DNA form, the CDR3 reads TGCAGTGCTAGTTCGGTATTGACGGATGTAGCCAAAAACATTCAGTACTTC. Amino acids: CSASSVLTDVAKNIQYF.

This chain uses TRBV27 with TRBJ1-2; TRBD1 agrees at 11 bases. The germline CDR1 and CDR2 sequences are MNHEY and SMNVEV (reference sequence). This CDR3 is built from 16 residues. The V gene end was trimmed by 4 bases and the J gene end by 6 bases; junction bases not matched to a gene: 10. The CDR3 DNA reads TGTGCCAGCAGTTCCATCGGGACAGGGGGACAGGATGGCTACACCTTC. This sequence encodes CASSSIGTGGQDGYTF.

This sequence joins TRBV11-2 and TRBJ1-2; the match to TRBD1 covers 12 bases. V shed 3 bases and J 3 bases; nucleotides not matched to a gene: 5. The CDR3 has 16 residues. Germline V gene sequence: CDR1 SGHAT, CDR2 FQNNGV. CDR3 in DNA: TGTGCCAGCAGCTTGTGGGGGACAGGGGGCGACTATGGCTACACCTTC. It is translated as CASSLWGTGGDYGYTF.

The chain combines TRBV7-9 with TRBJ2-6, with D unresolved. Germline CDR1 SEHNR, CDR2 FQNEAQ (reference sequence). The CDR3 consists of 14 residues. V lost 7 bases to trimming and J lost 2 bases, with 9 bases between them. CDR3: CASTWSAGANVLTF. The CDR3 DNA reads TGTGCCAGCACCTGGTCCGCTGGGGCCAACGTCCTGACTTTC.

The V call is TRBV18, the J call TRBJ2-7, with D maybe TRBD2 (6 bases). The V gene lost 5 bases and the J gene lost 2 bases, with 22 bases spanning the gap. Germline CDR1 KGHSH, CDR2 LQKENI. The CDR3 covers 17 residues. The CDR3 protein is CASSGGDATDGAYEQYF. CDR3 bases: TGTGCCAGCTCAGGAGGGGACGCAACGGATGGGGCCTACGAGCAGTACTTC.

This chain connects TRBV4-3 to TRBJ2-7; possible D gene TRBD1, 5 bases. The ends were cut back, 0 bases at V and 0 bases at J, with 9 bases in the middle. Germline V gene lookup returns CDR1 LGHNA and CDR2 YSLEER. This CDR3 spans 15 amino acids. DNA for the CDR3: TGCGCCAGCAGCCAAGATAGCAGGGACTCCTACGAGCAGTACTTC. Its translation is CASSQDSRDSYEQYF.

V and J are TRBV9 and TRBJ2-5; 8 bases align to TRBD2. Germline CDR1 and CDR2: SGDLS and YYNGEE. V dropped 2 bases and J dropped 11; count of bases not matched to a gene: 11. The CDR3 totals 14 residues. The CDR3 region is CASSVSGEYNEQYF. The CDR3 DNA reads TGTGCCAGCAGCGTTAGCGGGGAGTACAATGAGCAGTACTTC.

The chain combines TRBV30 with TRBJ2-7; 7 bases match TRBD1. V was clipped by 0 bases and J by 2 bases; unmatched bases: 1. The CDR3 extends over 13 amino acids. Per the germline V gene, CDR1 is GTSNPN and CDR2 is SVGIG (reference sequence). The CDR3 DNA reads as TGTGCCTGGAGTGTAACAGGGGCCTACGAGCAGTACTTC. This gives the protein CAWSVTGAYEQYF.

CDR3 loop: CASSQILYATNEKLFF. The CDR3 bases are TGTGCCAGCAGTCAGATCCTCTATGCAACTAATGAAAAACTGTTTTTT. The V and J genes are TRBV7-9 and TRBJ1-4; D is ambiguous. Trimming shortened V by 6 bases and J by 0 bases, and 14 bases separated the two germline ends. The CDR3 runs 16 residues. CDR1 and CDR2 from the germline V gene are SEHNR and FQNEAQ (reference sequence).

This chain joins TRBV6-2 or TRBV6-3 and TRBJ1-6; 7 positions agree with TRBD1. This CDR3 has 16 residues. Germline V gene lookup returns CDR1 MNHEY and CDR2 SVGEGT. The J segment lost 7 bases and the V segment lost 5 bases, leaving 11 bases of the junction unmatched. The DNA of the CDR3 is TGTGCCAGCAGTCCAGAGGGGGCGCCTCAGAATTCACCCCTCCACTTT. Translating gives CASSPEGAPQNSPLHF.

This clonotype was counted a single time. The J gene is TRBJ2-4, the V gene TRBV7-8, with 10 bases lining up with TRBD2. The end of the DNA fits TRBJ2-7 better, so the J call may be wrong. The germline V gene has CDR1 SGHVS and CDR2 FQNEAQ. This CDR3 has 15 residues. The CDR3 sequence: CASTTLAGVFYEQYF. The DNA for the CDR3 is TGTGCCAGCACCACCCTAGCGGGAGTTTTTTACGAGCAGTACTTC.

CDR3 protein: CATSTGTGSYEQYF. The CDR3, as DNA: TGTGCCACCAGCACCGGGACAGGCTCCTACGAGCAGTACTTC. The V call is TRBV15, the J call TRBJ2-7; TRBD1 matches 8 bases. Germline V gene lookup returns CDR1 LNHNV and CDR2 YYDKDF (reference sequence). V lost 4 bases, J lost 0 bases, and 2 bases stayed unmatched. The CDR3 extends over 14 amino acids.

The gene calls are TRBV10-3 and TRBJ1-2, with D maybe TRBD1 (5 bases). Germline CDR1 is ENHRY and CDR2 is SYGVKD. V was shortened by 4 bases and J by 2 bases, with 17 bases between the two germline ends. This CDR3 is 16 amino acids long. CDR3 nucleotide sequence: TGTGCCATCAGTGTCAGGGTAGATGCGGACAACTATGGCTACACCTTC. This gives the protein CAISVRVDADNYGYTF.

The chain combines TRBV28 with TRBJ2-1, with 12 positions matching TRBD1. V lost 5 bases, J lost 13 bases, and 6 bases stayed unmatched. This CDR3 contains 13 residues. The germline gives CDR1 MDHEN, CDR2 SYDVKM. CDR3 sequence: CASSPGTGGRQFF. As DNA, the CDR3 is TGTGCCAGCAGTCCAGGGACAGGGGGCCGTCAGTTCTTC.

There are a few counts of this clonotype. The chain uses TRBV5-1 and TRBJ2-1; 10 positions match TRBD2. The CDR3 is 14 amino acids. Looked up from germline, CDR1 is SGHRS and CDR2 is YFSETQ. Losses at the gene ends were 2 bases for V and 4 bases for J; bases not matched to a gene: 0. CDR3 residues: CASSLLAGYNEQFF. CDR3 nucleotides: TGCGCCAGCAGCTTACTAGCGGGGTACAATGAGCAGTTCTTC.

The chain recombines TRBV28 with TRBJ2-3, with 8 bases that match TRBD1. The CDR3 covers 18 residues. CDR1 and CDR2 (germline): MDHEN, SYDVKM. V trimming: 4 bases; J trimming: 0 bases; junction bases outside the gene matches: 12. CDR3 DNA sequence: TGTGCCAGCAGTTCACTGTGGTTGACAGGGGAAAGCACAGATACGCAGTATTTT. Protein sequence: CASSSLWLTGESTDTQYF.

The V and J genes are TRBV4-1 and TRBJ1-5; 9 bases agree with TRBD1. Per the germline V gene, CDR1 is MGHRA and CDR2 is YSYEKL. The V segment lost 4 bases and the J segment 7 bases; nucleotides outside the gene matches: 11. The CDR3 length is 16 residues. The CDR3 here is CASSRSWGQGGQPQHF. CDR3 nucleotides: TGCGCCAGCAGCCGTAGTTGGGGACAGGGAGGCCAGCCCCAGCATTTT.

This clonotype has just a few counts. The DNA for the CDR3 is TGCGCCAGCAGCTTGGATGGGGTGTACGAGCAGTACTTC. This encodes CASSLDGVYEQYF. The J gene is TRBJ2-7, the V gene TRBV5-1; D gene unclear. The germline V and J ends were trimmed by 0 bases and 4 bases, with 8 bases remaining between them. The germline V gene encodes CDR1 SGHRS and CDR2 YFSETQ. CDR3 length equals 13 residues.

V and J are TRBV18 and TRBJ2-1; 12 nucleotides match TRBD2. The J call may be in error: the DNA end matches TRBJ2-7 better. The CDR3 extends over 16 amino acids. Germline V gene lookup returns CDR1 KGHSH and CDR2 LQKENI. This CDR3 is CASSPLTSGGGNEQYF. Here the CDR3 DNA reads TGTGCCAGCTCACCCCTGACTAGCGGGGGCGGAAATGAGCAGTACTTC.

This clonotype was seen only once. The chain couples TRBV7-8 to TRBJ2-7, with 10 positions matching TRBD2. The CDR3 spans 18 residues. CDR1 is SGHVS and CDR2 is FQNEAQ in the germline V gene. Trimming at V came to 6 bases and at J to 2 bases, leaving 16 bases not matched to a gene. DNA of the CDR3: TGTGCCAGCAGTCGCGGACTAGCGGACTCTCCTGGCCCCTACGAGCAGTACTTC. Translating it yields CASSRGLADSPGPYEQYF.

This chain connects TRBV4-2 to TRBJ1-1; D unresolved. The length of the CDR3 is 15 residues. Germline V gives CDR1 LGHNA, CDR2 YNFKEQ. V lost 0 bases, J lost 1 base, and 9 bases lay in between. The CDR3 reads CASSQDLVRNTEAFF. Here the CDR3 DNA reads TGTGCCAGCAGCCAAGATCTGGTCAGGAACACTGAAGCTTTCTTT.

The chain uses TRBV12-3 or TRBV12-4 and TRBJ2-5, with D maybe TRBD2 (6 bases). The V gene lost 6 bases and the J gene lost 9 bases, with 17 bases spanning the gap. CDR3 length: 13 amino acids. CDR3 coding DNA: TGTGCCAGCAGATCGGGCGGGGACTCGGCCCAGTACTTC. The encoded protein is CASRSGGDSAQYF.

The chain links TRBV7-9 to TRBJ2-5, with D possibly TRBD1 on 6 matching bases. The CDR3 sequence is 14 residues long. The germline V and J ends were trimmed by 5 bases and 1 base, with 11 bases remaining between them. Germline-derived CDR1 and CDR2 are SEHNR and FQNEAQ (reference sequence). The DNA for the CDR3 is TGTGCCAGCAGCCAGACAGGAACCCAAGAGACCCAGTACTTC. Translating it yields CASSQTGTQETQYF. Drawing the rest from reference TRBV7-9 and TRBJ2-5, the complete variable domain is DTGVSQNPRHKITKRGQNVTFRCDPISEHNRLYWYRQTLGQGPEFLTYFQNEAQLEKSRLLSDRFSAERPKGSFSTLEIQRTEQGDSAMYLCASSQTGTQETQYFGPGTRLLVL.

V and J are TRBV12-3 or TRBV12-4 and TRBJ1-5, with 7 bases aligning to TRBD1. The V gene end was trimmed by 6 bases and the J gene end by 5 bases; junction bases not matched to a gene: 10. The CDR3 totals 15 residues. The CDR3 here is CASSPDREAYQPQHF. CDR3 nucleotides: TGTGCCAGCAGCCCTGACAGGGAGGCATATCAGCCCCAGCATTTT.

The chain employs TRBV28 and TRBJ2-7, with 7 bases fitting TRBD2. This CDR3 is built from 17 residues. From germline, CDR1 is MDHEN and CDR2 SYDVKM. With V trimmed by 1 base and J by 3 bases, 12 bases remained unmatched. CDR3 sequence: CASSLSVWSGINYEQYF. The DNA of the CDR3 is TGTGCCAGCAGTTTATCTGTCTGGAGCGGGATTAACTACGAGCAGTACTTC.

This clonotype has more than one count but fewer than ten. V and J are TRBV4-2 and TRBJ2-5; D gene unclear. Germline CDR1 is LGHNA and CDR2 is YNFKEQ. The V and J ends lost 1 base and 0 bases respectively, with 12 bases between them. This CDR3 is 16 amino acids long. This CDR3 reads CASSQGSMGYQETQYF. The CDR3 DNA sequence: TGTGCCAGCAGCCAAGGATCCATGGGGTACCAAGAGACCCAGTACTTC.

The rearrangement links TRBV4-2 to TRBJ2-1; D is possibly TRBD1 (6 bases). V was trimmed by 2 bases and J by 7 bases, leaving 27 bases between them. The CDR3 spans 19 residues. Germline CDR1 reads LGHNA; CDR2 reads YNFKEQ. The CDR3 spells CASSQKQERGKRWSNEQFF. CDR3 sequence (DNA): TGTGCCAGCAGCCAAAAACAGGAGAGGGGGAAACGATGGTCGAATGAGCAGTTCTTC.

This chain links TRBV21-1 with TRBJ1-6; no check of the table's D call, TRBD1, against the DNA was made. TRBV21-1 corresponds to a pseudogene. CDR3 length: 16 amino acids. The CDR3 here is CASQGAPGTYNSLLHF. The CDR3 bases are TGTGCCAGCCAAGGAGCCCCCGGGACCTATAATTCACTCCTCCACTTT.

The rearrangement links TRBV7-9 to TRBJ2-7; no reliable D call. V was shortened by 1 base and J by 6 bases, with 7 bases between the two germline ends. CDR3 size: 12 residues. The germline V gene encodes CDR1 SEHNR and CDR2 FQNEAQ (reference sequence). The CDR3 DNA sequence: TGTGCCAGCAGCTTAGGAGGCTGCGAGCAGTACTTC. It is translated as CASSLGGCEQYF.

This chain joins TRBV6-2 or TRBV6-3 and TRBJ2-4; D ambiguous. This CDR3 region has 15 residues. Germline V CDR1 and CDR2: MNHEY, SVGEGT. CDR3 protein: CTTRYGPLAKNIQYF. CDR3 sequence (DNA): TGTACCACCCGATATGGGCCCCTGGCCAAAAACATTCAGTACTTC.